This T cell receptor beta chain comes out of a study of cytomegalovirus exposure and HLA in healthy donors. PCR involved 60 Vbeta and 13 Jbeta primers. The repertoire was sequenced with immunoSEQ multiplex PCR; TCRdb's copy has only in-frame clones and lacks some. This sample has around 160,000 clones, with around 79% found just once. Germline CDR1 is SGHNT and CDR2 is YYREEE (reference sequence). V gave up 2 bases and J gave up 10 bases, with 17 bases separating them. This CDR3 is built from 14 residues. This TCR came from a male donor in good health and CMV-seropositive. The gene calls are TRBV5-4 and TRBJ2-3; possible D gene TRBD2, 6 bases. The sample consisted of PBMCs. The CDR3 nucleotides are TGTGCCAGCAGCTTCGGCAGGGAGGAAGACCCGCAGTATTTT. This sequence encodes CASSFGREEDPQYF.